The 22 T cell receptor beta chains presented below share a single source sample, sequenced in a study of T cells in Graves' hyperthyroidism and ophthalmopathy. RNA transcripts were the template for amplifying TCR beta CDR3 regions. The HTBI primer set was used in a first-round RT-PCR of the TCR CDR3. Each CDR3 protein gets one entry after TCRdb re-called the multiplex PCR reads with MiXCR. The data hold hundreds of thousands of distinct CDR3 sequences, with around 19% observed a single time. Sequencing was performed on blood. The receptor source for this set is a woman in her fifties or sixties with Graves' hyperthyroidism that later progressed to Graves' ophthalmopathy.

V usage is TRBV27 and J usage is TRBJ2-3; 8 bases are a match to TRBD1. V shed 0 bases, J shed 8 bases, and the junction held 7 bases outside the gene matches. CDR1 is MNHEY and CDR2 is SMNVEV in the germline V gene (reference sequence). This CDR3 has 15 amino acids. The CDR3 bases are TGTGCCAGCAGTTTATCTCAGGGGGCGGTGGGTACGCAGTATTTT. Translating gives CASSLSQGAVGTQYF.

This clonotype appeared many times. The chain links TRBV6-1 to TRBJ1-2; 7 nucleotides line up with TRBD1. V gave up 6 bases and J gave up 4 bases; unmatched junction bases: 8. This CDR3 has 14 residues. Germline values: CDR1 MNHNS, CDR2 SASEGT. The CDR3 nucleotides are TGTGCCAGCAGCGCCGTCGGGACAGTCTATGGCTACACCTTC. Translation gives CASSAVGTVYGYTF.

The chain carries TRBV20-1 and TRBJ1-5, with TRBD1 as a possible D gene (6 bases). Germline CDR1 is DFQATT and CDR2 is SNEGSKA (reference sequence). This CDR3 region has 14 residues. V lost 7 bases to trimming and J lost 4 bases, with 17 bases between them. The CDR3 DNA follows: TGCAGTGTAGGAATCAGGGGAGGGAATCAGCCCCAGCATTTT. Encoded protein: CSVGIRGGNQPQHF.

Concerning this clonotype itself: A read error is possible here, since a much larger clone lies one base away. This chain joins TRBV20-1 and TRBJ2-1; 7 bases fit TRBD2. The CDR3 sequence is 15 residues long. Germline CDR1 DFQATT, CDR2 SNEGSKA (reference sequence). V was pared by 1 base and J by 1 base, with 4 bases of the junction left unmatched. The CDR3 reads CSARGLGGSYNEQFF. CDR3 DNA: TGCAGTGCTAGAGGTTTGGGGGGGTCCTACAATGAGCAGTTCTTC.

This clonotype was recorded many times. V and J are TRBV7-6 and TRBJ1-1; 11 bases fit TRBD1. Germline V gene sequence: CDR1 SGHVS, CDR2 FNYEAQ. CDR3 size: 14 residues. Trimming cost V 5 bases and J 6 bases; bases outside gene matches: 5. CDR3 DNA sequence: TGTGCCAGCAGCGATGGACAGGGGGCGTCTGAAGCTTTCTTT. Protein sequence: CASSDGQGASEAFF.

This clonotype was seen at least ten times. The chain recombines TRBV5-1 with TRBJ2-7; 10 positions agree with TRBD1. CDR1 and CDR2 (germline): SGHRS, YFSETQ. Trimming at V came to 0 bases and at J to 6 bases, leaving 9 bases not matched to a gene. This CDR3 is built from 16 residues. CDR3 residues: CASSLGPGQGIVEQYF. CDR3 DNA: TGCGCCAGCAGCTTGGGACCGGGACAGGGGATTGTCGAGCAGTACTTC.

This clonotype was seen ten or more times. The chain is built from TRBV7-6 and TRBJ1-6; unclear D gene. Germline V gene data show CDR1 as SGHVS and CDR2 as FNYEAQ. The length of the CDR3 is 14 residues. The V gene lost 3 bases and the J gene lost 11 bases, with 14 bases spanning the gap. CDR3 sequence: CASSLGNPRAPLHF. The CDR3 nucleotides are TGTGCCAGCAGCTTGGGTAACCCAAGGGCACCCCTCCACTTT.

V gene TRBV15 combines with J gene TRBJ2-2; 10 bases are shared with TRBD1. The trim removed 1 base at V and 1 base at J, leaving 3 bases unmatched. Germline-derived CDR1 and CDR2 are LNHNV and YYDKDF (reference sequence). The CDR3 consists of 17 residues. CDR3 region: CATSRVTGGWNTGELFF. In nucleotides, the CDR3 is TGTGCCACCAGCAGAGTGACAGGGGGCTGGAACACCGGGGAGCTGTTTTTT.

This clonotype was counted only a few times. The genes are TRBV12-5 and TRBJ2-1; 9 bases align to TRBD1. The CDR3 loop spans 14 amino acids. Germline V gene sequence: CDR1 LGHNT, CDR2 FRNRAP. The V gene end was trimmed by 4 bases and the J gene end by 4 bases; junction bases not matched to a gene: 2. The DNA of the CDR3 is TGTGCTAGTGGTTCAGGGACAGGGTACAATGAGCAGTTCTTC. It translates to CASGSGTGYNEQFF.

The chain recombines TRBV6-2 or TRBV6-3 with TRBJ2-1; the match to TRBD1 covers 11 bases. From germline, CDR1 is MNHEY and CDR2 SVGEGT. The CDR3 is 14 residues long. V shed 10 bases, J shed 7 bases, and the junction held 9 bases outside the gene matches. The CDR3, as DNA: TGTGCCACCTCCGGACAGGGGGCGGGTAATGAGCAGTTCTTC. Amino acids: CATSGQGAGNEQFF.

This clonotype came up many times. The chain joins TRBV12-3 or TRBV12-4 to TRBJ2-2; TRBD2 might be the D (6 bases). Trimming took 7 bases from V and 2 from J, leaving 14 bases between them. This CDR3 contains 15 residues. CDR3 sequence: CASTTGLLNTGELFF. The CDR3 DNA is TGTGCCAGCACCACCGGACTACTAAACACCGGGGAGCTGTTTTTT.

V is TRBV10-3 and J is TRBJ2-1; a weak D match, TRBD1 (6 bases). Germline V CDR1 and CDR2: ENHRY, SYGVKD. Trimming cost V 2 bases and J 7 bases, with 18 bases left between them. There are 16 residues in the CDR3. The CDR3 region is CAISEAGDGGPNEQFF. The CDR3 nucleotides are TGTGCCATCAGTGAGGCAGGGGACGGCGGGCCTAATGAGCAGTTCTTC.

The table lists this clonotype with a few counts. This chain joins TRBV30 and TRBJ1-1; 7 bases agree with TRBD1. This CDR3 has 15 amino acids. The germline V gene has CDR1 GTSNPN and CDR2 SVGIG (reference sequence). J was trimmed by 1 base and V by 3 bases; bases with no gene match: 8. The CDR3 sequence: CAWRVQGWRNTEAFF. In DNA form, the CDR3 reads TGTGCCTGGAGGGTACAGGGGTGGAGGAACACTGAAGCTTTCTTT.

This clonotype has only a few counts. The chain recombines TRBV29-1 with TRBJ1-2, with D perhaps TRBD1 (6 bases). Germline loops: CDR1 SQVTM, CDR2 ANQGSEA. The germline V and J ends were trimmed by 3 bases and 7 bases, with 12 bases remaining between them. This CDR3 has 12 amino acids. Here the CDR3 reads CSVEGGAGGYTF. The CDR3 nucleotides read TGCAGCGTTGAGGGGGGCGCGGGTGGCTACACCTTC.

This clonotype came up many times. J is TRBJ2-5 and V is TRBV11-2; D gene uncertain. The V end lost 4 bases, the J end lost 3 bases, and 12 bases lay between the germline ends. The CDR3 runs to 14 residues. The V gene's germline CDR1 is SGHAT and CDR2 FQNNGV. This CDR3 reads CASSSQRAEETQYF. The CDR3 DNA reads as TGTGCCAGCAGCTCCCAAAGGGCGGAAGAGACCCAGTACTTC.

The genes are TRBV29-1 and TRBJ2-7; D remains ambiguous. The germline CDR1 and CDR2 sequences are SQVTM and ANQGSEA. The germline V and J ends were trimmed by 1 base and 3 bases, with 10 bases remaining between them. CDR3 length: 13 residues. For the CDR3, the DNA is TGCAGCGTTGAAGGCCCGGATAACTACGAGCAGTACTTC. Its protein product is CSVEGPDNYEQYF.

The rearrangement joins TRBV7-9 to TRBJ2-2, with 7 positions matching TRBD2. J gave up 1 base and V 11 bases, and 10 bases lay outside the gene matches. The CDR3 totals 15 residues. CDR1 and CDR2 (germline): SEHNR, FQNEAQ (reference sequence). CDR3 nucleotide sequence: TGTGCCCTTCAAATGGGGGGGAGGAACACCGGGGAGCTGTTTTTT. Its translation: CALQMGGRNTGELFF.

This clonotype appeared many times. This sequence joins TRBV15 and TRBJ1-1; 11 nucleotides align to TRBD1. CDR1 is LNHNV and CDR2 is YYDKDF in the germline V gene (reference sequence). The V and J ends lost 0 bases and 1 base, in that order; junction bases with no gene match: 4. CDR3 length: 17 amino acids. The CDR3 region has the DNA TGTGCCACCAGCAGAGATCGGGACAGGGGGAGGAACACTGAAGCTTTCTTT. Amino acid sequence: CATSRDRDRGRNTEAFF.

Regarding this clonotype: A much bigger clone sits one base away, suggesting this may be a read error. CDR3 in DNA: TGCGCCAGCGGCTTGGCCTCTTTCGACAGGGCCTACGAGCAGTACTTC. Translation gives CASGLASFDRAYEQYF. V gene TRBV5-1 combines with J gene TRBJ2-7, with TRBD1 identical over 7 bases. The length of the CDR3 is 16 residues. Looked up from germline, CDR1 is SGHRS and CDR2 is YFSETQ.

This chain uses TRBV4-1 with TRBJ2-1; the D gene is possibly TRBD1 (5 bases). Germline V lookup: CDR1 MGHRA, CDR2 YSYEKL. V was trimmed by 3 bases and J by 3 bases, leaving 12 bases between them. The CDR3 runs to 15 residues. CDR3 in amino acids: CASSQAIGDYNEQFF. The DNA for the CDR3 is TGCGCCAGCAGCCAGGCGATAGGGGACTACAATGAGCAGTTCTTC.

J is TRBJ1-2 and V is TRBV27, with D possibly matching TRBD1 (6 bases). CDR1 MNHEY and CDR2 SMNVEV come from the germline V gene (reference sequence). This CDR3 contains 13 residues. V lost 8 bases and J 8 bases, leaving 18 bases between the germline ends. In nucleotides, the CDR3 is TGTGCCAGCTCTCTCCGGGACACCGCAGGCTACACCTTC. Protein sequence: CASSLRDTAGYTF.

On this clonotype itself: One end of the junction fails to match germline, which may point to a read error. V gene TRBV7-2 combines with J gene TRBJ2-5; 10 bases match TRBD1. Per the germline V gene, CDR1 is SGHTA and CDR2 is FQGNSA. The CDR3 runs 15 residues. The CDR3 sequence: CASSSDRGYQETQHF. As DNA, the CDR3 is TGTGCCAGCAGTTCGGACAGGGGGTACCAAGAGACCCAGCACTTC.